What follows are 12 T cell receptor beta chains derived from one specimen sequenced in a study of cytotoxic CD8 clonotypes in ibrutinib-treated CLL. Here immunoSEQ multiplex PCR was the method, and the copy in TCRdb shows in-frame clones only, minus some. The sample lists more than 200,000 clones; roughly 70% were seen once. The sample was PBMCs, taken after 24 months of ibrutinib treatment. These TCRs come from a human donor with chronic lymphocytic leukemia.

V usage is TRBV4-2 and J usage is TRBJ2-1; D is perhaps TRBD1 or TRBD2 (5 bases each). The V and J ends lost 4 bases and 3 bases respectively, with 22 bases between them. This CDR3 region has 18 residues. Per germline, CDR1 LGHNA and CDR2 YNFKEQ. The DNA for the CDR3 is TGTGCCAGCAGCCTGCCAAGCGATGGGGGACCCTTCTACAATGAGCAGTTCTTC. This codes for CASSLPSDGGPFYNEQFF.

V gene TRBV4-1 combines with J gene TRBJ2-5, with TRBD1 matching 11 bases. The CDR3 loop spans 16 amino acids. Germline CDR1 is MGHRA and CDR2 is YSYEKL. V lost 2 bases, J lost 1 base, and 3 bases stayed unmatched. The CDR3 here is CASSQTGQGVQETQYF. The CDR3 DNA is TGCGCCAGCAGCCAAACGGGACAGGGGGTCCAAGAGACCCAGTACTTC.

This clone has only a few counts. The chain combines TRBV27 with TRBJ2-2; D tentatively reads TRBD1 or TRBD2 (6 bases each). The CDR3 sequence is 15 residues long. V was cut by 7 bases and J by 0 bases, with 12 bases left in between. Germline values: CDR1 MNHEY, CDR2 SMNVEV (reference sequence). The CDR3 loop reads CASNRRGANTGELFF. CDR3 DNA sequence: TGTGCCAGCAACCGAAGGGGGGCGAACACCGGGGAGCTGTTTTTT.

This clone appeared once. J is TRBJ2-1 and V is TRBV7-3; D may be TRBD1 (5 bases). This CDR3 region has 12 residues. Germline V gene lookup returns CDR1 SGHTA and CDR2 FQGTGA. V was trimmed by 2 bases and J by 6 bases, leaving 5 bases between them. The CDR3 sequence: CASSLQGNEQFF. Written as DNA, the CDR3 is TGTGCCAGCAGCTTACAGGGCAATGAGCAGTTCTTC.

The chain links TRBV19 to TRBJ1-5, with TRBD1 as a possible D gene (6 bases). The CDR3 runs to 14 residues. The ends were cut back, 7 bases at V and 4 bases at J, with 14 bases in the middle. Per the germline V gene, CDR1 is LNHDA and CDR2 is SQIVND (reference sequence). The CDR3 DNA reads as TGTGCCAGTACCACGGACAGAGTTAATCAGCCCCAGCATTTT. Protein: CASTTDRVNQPQHF.

V is TRBV28 and J is TRBJ2-1; tentatively, D is TRBD1 (5 bases). The CDR3 runs 14 residues. From germline, CDR1 is MDHEN and CDR2 SYDVKM. V dropped 9 bases and J dropped 5 bases, with 17 bases sitting between them. CDR3 DNA: TGTGCCAGTACGGTTTCAGGGTCAAACAATGAGCAGTTCTTC. It is translated as CASTVSGSNNEQFF.

This clone appeared a single time. The CDR3 here is CAWSIGQANTGELFF. As DNA, the CDR3 is TGTGCCTGGAGTATTGGACAGGCGAACACCGGGGAGCTGTTTTTT. This chain uses TRBV30 with TRBJ2-2; 7 bases are shared with TRBD1. The V gene's germline CDR1 is GTSNPN and CDR2 SVGIG (reference sequence). This CDR3 comprises 15 residues. Germline trimming cut 2 bases from V and 0 bases from J; bases unmatched to any gene: 3.

The gene calls are TRBV29-1 and TRBJ2-1; possible D gene TRBD2, 5 bases. In germline, CDR1 is SQVTM, CDR2 ANQGSEA. The CDR3 sequence is 13 residues long. The V end lost 4 bases, the J end lost 4 bases, and 11 bases lay between the germline ends. The CDR3 loop is CSVVGGPYNEQFF. The CDR3 coding sequence is TGCAGCGTTGTCGGCGGGCCTTACAATGAGCAGTTCTTC.

This clone has a handful of counts. V usage is TRBV28 and J usage is TRBJ1-2, with TRBD1 identical over 7 bases. V dropped 3 bases and J dropped 0; count of bases not matched to a gene: 10. The CDR3 extends over 17 amino acids. Germline CDR1 is MDHEN and CDR2 is SYDVKM. DNA for the CDR3: TGTGCCAGCAGTTTCGACCCGACAGGGTTAGCTAACTATGGCTACACCTTC. Translating gives CASSFDPTGLANYGYTF.

The table lists this clone with a few counts. The J gene is TRBJ1-4, the V gene TRBV10-3; D is ambiguous. Germline V gene data show CDR1 as ENHRY and CDR2 as SYGVKD. This CDR3 spans 12 amino acids. V was trimmed by 8 bases and J by 8 bases, leaving 12 bases between them. This CDR3 reads CAISSGEEKLFF. CDR3 nucleotides: TGTGCCATCTCCTCTGGGGAAGAAAAACTGTTTTTT.

The rearrangement joins TRBV18 to TRBJ2-1; 8 bases are shared with TRBD1. Per the germline V gene, CDR1 is KGHSH and CDR2 is LQKENI. The CDR3 loop spans 15 amino acids. With 6 bases clipped from V and 0 bases from J, the junction kept 4 bases outside the gene matches. CDR3 DNA: TGTGCCAGCTCGCGACAGGGGAGCTCCTACAATGAGCAGTTCTTC. Protein product: CASSRQGSSYNEQFF.

The chain links TRBV28 to TRBJ2-1, with unresolved D. V was trimmed by 4 bases and J by 6 bases, leaving 13 bases between them. CDR3 size: 14 residues. The V gene's germline CDR1 is MDHEN and CDR2 SYDVKM. In DNA form, the CDR3 reads TGTGCCAGCAGTTACCCCCGGCGGCCCAATGAGCAGTTCTTC. Translating gives CASSYPRRPNEQFF.